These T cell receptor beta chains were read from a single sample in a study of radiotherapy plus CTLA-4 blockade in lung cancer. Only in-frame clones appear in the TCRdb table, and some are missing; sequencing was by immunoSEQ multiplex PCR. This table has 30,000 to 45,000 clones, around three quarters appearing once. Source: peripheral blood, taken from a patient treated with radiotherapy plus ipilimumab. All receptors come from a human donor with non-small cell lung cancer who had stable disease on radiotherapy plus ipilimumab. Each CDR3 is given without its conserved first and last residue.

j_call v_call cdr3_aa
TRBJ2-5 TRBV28 ASSTQGTGVNQETQY
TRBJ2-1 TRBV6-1 ASEAAISYNEQF
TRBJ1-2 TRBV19 ASSSRTGHYGYT
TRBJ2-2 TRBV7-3 ASSQLAGVNTGELF
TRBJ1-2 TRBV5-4 ASSLPTILQGGGYT
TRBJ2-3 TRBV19 ASTGRWTDTQY
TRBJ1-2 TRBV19 ASSGFSPRRGFGYT
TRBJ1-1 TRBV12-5 ASGFGEDTEAF
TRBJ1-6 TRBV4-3 ASSQDGGTGTSPLH
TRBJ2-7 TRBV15 ATSRARSGGIHYEQY
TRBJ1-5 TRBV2 ASSGDRGEQPQH
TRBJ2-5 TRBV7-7 ASSLAGVAQETQY
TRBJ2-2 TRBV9 ASNQGVGTGELF
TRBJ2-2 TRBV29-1 SVVHGAANTGELF
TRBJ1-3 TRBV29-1 SVQLPSGQGDSGNTIY
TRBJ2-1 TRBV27 ASSLSRQTNEQF
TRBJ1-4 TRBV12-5 ASGAGTGSKATNEKLF
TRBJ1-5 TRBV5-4 ASSSGQNQPQH
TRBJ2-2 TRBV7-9 ASSLDTAAITNTGELF
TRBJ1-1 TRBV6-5 ASSYNTPRYTEAF
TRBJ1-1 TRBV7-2 ASSSSLREAF
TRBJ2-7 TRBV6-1 ASSYMTDAY
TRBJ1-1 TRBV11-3 APHTPRIAF
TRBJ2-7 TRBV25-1 ASSDFSGGDEQY
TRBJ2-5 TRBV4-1 ASSLSPGGEETQY
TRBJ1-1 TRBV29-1 SGRENTEAF
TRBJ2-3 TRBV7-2 ASSLSGGRTDTQY
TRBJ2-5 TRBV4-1 ASSQDGVAGPETQY
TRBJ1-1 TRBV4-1 ASSQEGGVFGVAF
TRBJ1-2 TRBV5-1 ASSFDSGDGYT
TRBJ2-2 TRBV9 ASSVGTPNTGELF
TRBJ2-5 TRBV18 ASSLQRGEETQY
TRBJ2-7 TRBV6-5 ASSFSNSGSEQY
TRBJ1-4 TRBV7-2 ASSADRRKLF
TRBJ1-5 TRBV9 ASSPNPENQPQH
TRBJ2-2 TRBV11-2 ASSLVTPANTGELF
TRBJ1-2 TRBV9 ASSVGTDGRLSGYT
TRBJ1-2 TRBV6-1 ASSEDYLRTEGRHGYT
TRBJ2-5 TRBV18 ASSPGTSGGAFGETQY
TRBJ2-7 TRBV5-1 ASSLTQGGGEQY
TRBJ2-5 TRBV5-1 ASSLGWGGETQY
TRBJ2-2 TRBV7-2 ASSLAAGGFTGELF
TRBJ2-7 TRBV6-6 ASSYPQVSYEQY
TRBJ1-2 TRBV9 ASSSHGYGYT